A selection of T cell receptor beta chains follows, all from one sample in a study of blood T cells in healthy people across ages. TCRdb independently ran MiXCR on the 5' RACE reads; one entry per CDR3 protein. The sample consists of roughly 800,000 distinct CDR3 sequences, about three fifths of them appearing once. Specimen: blood. The receptor set was obtained from a man in his thirties or forties in good health. CDR3s include the opening cysteine and the closing phenylalanine or tryptophan. A D gene is named only where the DNA matches it firmly. Only part of the rows carry a size: once, few, many, or a class if the clone is expanded.

D,size,V,J,DNA,CDR3
TRBD1,NA,TRBV20-1,TRBJ1-2,TGCAGTACAACAAGGACAGGAGTTTATGGCTACACCTTC,CSTTRTGVYGYTF
TRBD2,few,TRBV29-1,TRBJ2-1,TGCAGCGTTGCGCCGGGACTAGCAGCTTACAATGAGCAGTTCTTC,CSVAPGLAAYNEQFF
NA,NA,TRBV20-1,TRBJ1-2,TGCAGTGCTACTACCTGGAACAGGGCTACCCATGGCTACACCTTC,CSATTWNRATHGYTF
NA,NA,TRBV4-2,TRBJ2-1,TGTGCCAGCGGGGGTGGGACAACCAGCTCCTACAATGAGCAGTTCTTC,CASGGGTTSSYNEQFF
NA,NA,TRBV4-2,TRBJ2-1,TGTGCCAGCAGCCCCCGATGGGGGGCTCCTAACTCCTACAATGAGCAGTTCTTC,CASSPRWGAPNSYNEQFF
NA,NA,TRBV13,TRBJ2-1,TGTGCCAGCAGCCAATGGACCAACGGTGTGGATGAGCAGTTCTTC,CASSQWTNGVDEQFF
NA,NA,TRBV6-5,TRBJ2-3,TGTGCCAGCAGTTACTCGAAGGCCTCACGGGATACGCAGTATTTT,CASSYSKASRDTQYF
TRBD2,NA,TRBV20-1,TRBJ2-1,TGCAGTACTAGTTGGGACTATTCCTACAATGAGCAGTTCTTC,CSTSWDYSYNEQFF
NA,NA,TRBV4-2,TRBJ2-7,TGTGCCAGCAGCCACGAGGGTCTACAAACCTACGAGCAGTACTTC,CASSHEGLQTYEQYF
NA,NA,TRBV7-2,TRBJ1-2,TGTGCCAGCAGCTTAGGGACAGCATCCTATGGCTACACCTTC,CASSLGTASYGYTF
TRBD1,few,TRBV20-1,TRBJ2-7,TGCAGTGCTCAAACTCCCGGGACAGACATCTACGAGCAGTACTTC,CSAQTPGTDIYEQYF
TRBD1,few,TRBV29-1,TRBJ2-7,TGCAGCGCGGAGGGGGACAGGGGATACGAGCAGTACTTC,CSAEGDRGYEQYF
TRBD2,NA,TRBV7-3,TRBJ2-5,TGTGCCAGCAGCTTATGGACTAGCGGGAGAGTGTGCGGAGAGACCCAGTACTTC,CASSLWTSGRVCGETQYF
NA,NA,TRBV6-5,TRBJ2-1,TGTGCCAGCAGTTACTCACTAGCCCGTTCCCATGAGCAGTTCTTC,CASSYSLARSHEQFF
NA,few,TRBV20-1,TRBJ2-1,TGCAGTGCTAGCGGGCATCGTGAGCAGTTCTTC,CSASGHREQFF
NA,NA,TRBV5-1,TRBJ2-7,TGCGCCAGCAGCTTCTATGCGGCTAGCTCCCACGAGCAGTACTTC,CASSFYAASSHEQYF
NA,few,TRBV13,TRBJ2-7,TGTGCCAGCAGCCGAATGGGGGACGAGCAGTACTTC,CASSRMGDEQYF
NA,NA,TRBV27,TRBJ1-2,TGTGCCAGCAGTATAAACCGGGACTATGGCTACACCTTC,CASSINRDYGYTF
NA,NA,TRBV7-9,TRBJ1-6,TGTGCCAGCAGCTTACAGGGCGGACACAATTCACCCCTCCACTTT,CASSLQGGHNSPLHF
NA,once,TRBV7-2,TRBJ2-3,TGTGCCAGCAGCTTCTGGGACTTGCCGCAGTATTTT,CASSFWDLPQYF
NA,NA,TRBV20-1,TRBJ2-3,TGCAGTGCTAGACCGGGGGCCCTCACAGATACGCAGTATTTT,CSARPGALTDTQYF
TRBD2,NA,TRBV6-5,TRBJ2-1,TGTGCCAGCAGCTCAGGACTAGCGGAATACAATGAGCAGTTCTTC,CASSSGLAEYNEQFF
NA,NA,TRBV3-1,TRBJ2-4,TGTGCCAGCAGCCAAGGAGGGGGGCTGAACATTCAGTACTTC,CASSQGGGLNIQYF
TRBD2,few,TRBV3-1,TRBJ2-1,TGTGCCAGCAGCCAGGGACTAGCGGAGTACAATGAGCAGTTCTTC,CASSQGLAEYNEQFF
NA,NA,TRBV20-1,TRBJ1-6,TGCAGTGCTAGATCTGGGAGTATGAATAATTCACCCCTCCACTTT,CSARSGSMNNSPLHF
NA,NA,TRBV7-3,TRBJ2-6,TGTGCCAGCAGCCTAATACCGACTAGTATTCCCTCTGGGGCCAACGTCCTGACTTTC,CASSLIPTSIPSGANVLTF
NA,NA,TRBV10-3,TRBJ2-1,TGTGCCATCAGTGTCGGCAATGAGCAGTTCTTC,CAISVGNEQFF
TRBD1,NA,TRBV7-9,TRBJ2-7,TGTGCCAGCAGCCAGACAGGGGGCGACGAGCAGTACTTC,CASSQTGGDEQYF
TRBD2,NA,TRBV2,TRBJ2-3,TGTGCCAGCAGTGAACGGGGGGGCGTGGGAGATGCGCAGTATTTT,CASSERGGVGDAQYF
TRBD1,few,TRBV20-1,TRBJ2-5,TGCAGTGCTCCCGTGGACAGGGGTGAGACCCAGTACTTC,CSAPVDRGETQYF
NA,NA,TRBV3-1,TRBJ2-1,TGTGCCAGCAGCCTCGATTCTATGTATTTCGGAGGGGTGATAAATGAGCAGTTCTTC,CASSLDSMYFGGVINEQFF
TRBD2,NA,TRBV20-1,TRBJ2-1,TGCAGTGCTACAAGTCGGACTAGCGGGAGTGGGAATGAGCAGTTCTTC,CSATSRTSGSGNEQFF
NA,few,TRBV5-1,TRBJ2-1,TGCGCCAGCAGCTTGGGGGTCGGCGGGCCGGGGGATGAGCAGTTCTTC,CASSLGVGGPGDEQFF
NA,NA,TRBV20-1,TRBJ1-6,TGCAGTGCCCCTACAGAGTTGTCACCCCTCCACTTT,CSAPTELSPLHF
NA,few,TRBV5-1,TRBJ1-2,TGCGCCAGCAGCTTGATCCGGGAAGAGGGCTACACCTTC,CASSLIREEGYTF
TRBD1,NA,TRBV7-2,TRBJ2-3,TGTGCCAGCAGCTTAGTGTTGAGGGGGCTTCTGATGCCGGGAGATACGCAGTATTTT,CASSLVLRGLLMPGDTQYF
NA,few,TRBV29-1,TRBJ2-1,TGCAGCGTTTTCGGGGCAGCTGGTTGGGATGAGCAGTTCTTC,CSVFGAAGWDEQFF
NA,many,TRBV12-3/TRBV12-4,TRBJ2-7,TGTGCCAGCAGTTCACCCAACAGGGCGTATTACTACGAGCAGTACTTC,CASSSPNRAYYYEQYF
NA,few,TRBV7-8,TRBJ2-7,TGTGCCAGCAGCACCTCGCCGGGACAACTCTACGAGCAGTACTTC,CASSTSPGQLYEQYF
TRBD1,NA,TRBV15,TRBJ1-5,TGTGCCACCAGCACACAGGGGTGGCAGCCCCAGCATTTT,CATSTQGWQPQHF
TRBD2,few,TRBV20-1,TRBJ2-7,TGCAGTGCTAGAGACGAACTTTCCGGTCGGGAGGGGGCCTACGAGCAGTACTTC,CSARDELSGREGAYEQYF
TRBD1,NA,TRBV5-1,TRBJ1-5,TGCGCCAGCAGCTTGAGGACAGGAAAAAATCAGCCCCAGCATTTT,CASSLRTGKNQPQHF
TRBD1,once,TRBV7-9,TRBJ2-7,TGTGCCAGCAGATCCGGGACAGCTTCCTACGAGCAGTACTTC,CASRSGTASYEQYF
NA,NA,TRBV9,TRBJ2-5,TGTGCCAGCAGCCCACTGTCTCAAGAGACCCAGTACTTC,CASSPLSQETQYF
NA,NA,TRBV4-2,TRBJ2-3,TGTGCCAGCAGCCCCAGACTAACAGATACGCAGTATTTT,CASSPRLTDTQYF
NA,few,TRBV18,TRBJ2-1,TGTGCCAGCTCCTACGACCCGAGATACAATGAGCAGTTCTTC,CASSYDPRYNEQFF
NA,NA,TRBV4-3,TRBJ1-2,TGCGCCAGCAGCCCAGATGCCCCCTCCTATGGCTACACCTTC,CASSPDAPSYGYTF
NA,NA,TRBV7-9,TRBJ1-6,TGTGCCAGCAGCTCTATTAGGAGCTATAATTCACCCCTCCACTTT,CASSSIRSYNSPLHF